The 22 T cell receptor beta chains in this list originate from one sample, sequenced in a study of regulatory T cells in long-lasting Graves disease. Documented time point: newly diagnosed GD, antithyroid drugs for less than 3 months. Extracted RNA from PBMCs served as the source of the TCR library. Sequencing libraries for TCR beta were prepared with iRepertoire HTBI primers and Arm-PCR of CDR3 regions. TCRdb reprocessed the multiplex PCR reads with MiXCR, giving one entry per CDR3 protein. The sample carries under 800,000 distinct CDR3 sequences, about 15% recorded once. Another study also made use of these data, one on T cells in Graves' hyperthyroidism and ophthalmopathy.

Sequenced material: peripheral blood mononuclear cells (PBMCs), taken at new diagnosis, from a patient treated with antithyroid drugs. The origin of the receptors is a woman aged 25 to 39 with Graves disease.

DNA of the CDR3: TGTGCCAGCACAGGTAGCGGGAGGGCCAATGAGCAGTTCTTC. Protein sequence: CASTGSGRANEQFF. J is TRBJ2-1 and V is TRBV25-1; TRBD2 agrees at 11 bases. Germline lookup yields CDR1 MGHDK and CDR2 SYGVNS. CDR3 length: 14 amino acids. The ends lost 7 bases at V and 6 bases at J; junction bases unmatched: 5.

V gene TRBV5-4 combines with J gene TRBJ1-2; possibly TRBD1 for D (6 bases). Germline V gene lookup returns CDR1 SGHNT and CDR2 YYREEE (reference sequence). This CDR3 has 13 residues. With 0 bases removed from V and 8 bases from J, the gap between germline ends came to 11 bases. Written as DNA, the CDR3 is TGTGCCAGCAGCTTGGACAGGGAAGGCGGCTACACCTTC. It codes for CASSLDREGGYTF.

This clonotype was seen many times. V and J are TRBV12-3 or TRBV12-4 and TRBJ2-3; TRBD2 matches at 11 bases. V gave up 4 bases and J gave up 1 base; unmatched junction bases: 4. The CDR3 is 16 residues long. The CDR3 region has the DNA TGTGCCAGCAGTTGGCGTAGCGGGAGGGGCACAGATACGCAGTATTTT. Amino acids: CASSWRSGRGTDTQYF.

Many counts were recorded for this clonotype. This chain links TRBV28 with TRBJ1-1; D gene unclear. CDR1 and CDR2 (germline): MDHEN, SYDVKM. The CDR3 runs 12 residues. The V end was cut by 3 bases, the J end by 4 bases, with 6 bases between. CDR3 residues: CASSFGVTEAFF. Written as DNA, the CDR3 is TGTGCCAGCAGTTTCGGAGTCACTGAAGCTTTCTTT. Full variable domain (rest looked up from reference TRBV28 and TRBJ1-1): DVKVTQSSRYLVKRTGEKVFLECVQDMDHENMFWYRQDPGLGLRLIYFSYDVKMKEKGDIPEGYSVSREKKERFSLILESASTNQTSMYLCASSFGVTEAFFGQGTRLTVV.

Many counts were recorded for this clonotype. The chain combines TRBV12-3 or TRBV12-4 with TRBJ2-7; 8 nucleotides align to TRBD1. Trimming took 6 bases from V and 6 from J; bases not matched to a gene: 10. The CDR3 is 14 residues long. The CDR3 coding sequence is TGTGCCAGCAGCCGGACAGGGATTAGCTCCGAGCAGTACTTC. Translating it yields CASSRTGISSEQYF.

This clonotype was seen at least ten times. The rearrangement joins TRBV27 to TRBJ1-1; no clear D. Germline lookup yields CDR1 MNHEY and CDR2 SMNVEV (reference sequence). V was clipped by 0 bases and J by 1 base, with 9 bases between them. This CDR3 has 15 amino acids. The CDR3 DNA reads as TGTGCCAGCAGTTTATCGAGATCTGGGAACACTGAAGCTTTCTTT. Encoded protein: CASSLSRSGNTEAFF.

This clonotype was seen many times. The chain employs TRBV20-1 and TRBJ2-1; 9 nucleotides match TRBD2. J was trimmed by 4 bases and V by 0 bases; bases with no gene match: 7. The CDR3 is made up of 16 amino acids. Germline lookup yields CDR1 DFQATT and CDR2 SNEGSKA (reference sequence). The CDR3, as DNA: TGCAGTGCTAGAGATACAGGTAGCGGGAGATACAATGAGCAGTTCTTC. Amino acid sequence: CSARDTGSGRYNEQFF.

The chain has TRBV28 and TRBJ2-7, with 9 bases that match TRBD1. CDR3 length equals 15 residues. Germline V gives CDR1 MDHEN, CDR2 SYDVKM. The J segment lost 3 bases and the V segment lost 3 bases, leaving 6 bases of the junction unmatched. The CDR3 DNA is TGTGCCAGCAGTTTGATAGGGACAGGGATCTACGAGCAGTACTTC. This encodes CASSLIGTGIYEQYF.

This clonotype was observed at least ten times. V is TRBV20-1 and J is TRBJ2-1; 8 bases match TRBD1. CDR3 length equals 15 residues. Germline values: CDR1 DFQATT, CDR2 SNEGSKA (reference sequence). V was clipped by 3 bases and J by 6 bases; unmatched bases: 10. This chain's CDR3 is CSASPYRGDVNEQFF. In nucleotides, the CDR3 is TGCAGTGCTAGCCCCTACAGGGGGGATGTCAATGAGCAGTTCTTC.

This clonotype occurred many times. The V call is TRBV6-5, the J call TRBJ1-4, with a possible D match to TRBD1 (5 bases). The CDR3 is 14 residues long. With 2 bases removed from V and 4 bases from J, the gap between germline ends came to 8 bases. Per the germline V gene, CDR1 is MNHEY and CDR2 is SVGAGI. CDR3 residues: CASSYGTYNEKLFF. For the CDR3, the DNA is TGTGCCAGCAGTTACGGGACTTATAATGAAAAACTGTTTTTT.

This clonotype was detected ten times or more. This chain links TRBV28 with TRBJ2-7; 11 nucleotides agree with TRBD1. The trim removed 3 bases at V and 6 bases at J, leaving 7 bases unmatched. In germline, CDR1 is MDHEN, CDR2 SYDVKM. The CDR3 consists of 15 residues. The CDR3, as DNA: TGTGCCAGCAGTTTTTCATGGGACAGGGGGTTCGAGCAGTACTTC. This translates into CASSFSWDRGFEQYF.

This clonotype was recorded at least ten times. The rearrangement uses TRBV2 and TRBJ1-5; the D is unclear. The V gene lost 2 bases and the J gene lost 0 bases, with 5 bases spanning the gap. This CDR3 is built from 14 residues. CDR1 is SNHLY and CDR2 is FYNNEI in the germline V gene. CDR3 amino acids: CASSEINSNQPQHF. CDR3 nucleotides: TGTGCCAGCAGTGAAATCAATAGCAATCAGCCCCAGCATTTT. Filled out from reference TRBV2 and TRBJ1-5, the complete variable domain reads EPEVTQTPSHQVTQMGQEVILRCVPISNHLYFYWYRQILGQKVEFLVSFYNNEISEKSEIFDDQFSVERPDGSNFTLKIRSTKLEDSAMYFCASSEINSNQPQHFGDGTRLSIL.

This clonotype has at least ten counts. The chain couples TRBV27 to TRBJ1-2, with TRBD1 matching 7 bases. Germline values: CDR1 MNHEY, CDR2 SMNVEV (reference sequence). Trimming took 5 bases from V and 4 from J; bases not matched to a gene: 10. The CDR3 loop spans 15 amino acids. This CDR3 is CASSPPPGGPYGYTF. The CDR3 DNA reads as TGTGCCAGCAGTCCCCCCCCAGGGGGGCCCTATGGCTACACCTTC.

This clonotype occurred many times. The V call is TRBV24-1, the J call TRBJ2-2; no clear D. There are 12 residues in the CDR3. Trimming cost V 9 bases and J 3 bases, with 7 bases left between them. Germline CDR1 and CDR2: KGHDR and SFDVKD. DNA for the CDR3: TGTGCCACCGCAGGATACACCGGGGAGCTGTTTTTT. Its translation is CATAGYTGELFF.

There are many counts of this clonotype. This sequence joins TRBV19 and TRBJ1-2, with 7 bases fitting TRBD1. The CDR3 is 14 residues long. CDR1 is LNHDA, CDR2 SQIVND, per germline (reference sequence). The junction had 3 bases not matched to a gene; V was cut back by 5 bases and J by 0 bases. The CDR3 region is CASSVDRTNYGYTF. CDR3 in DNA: TGTGCCAGTAGTGTGGACAGGACTAACTATGGCTACACCTTC. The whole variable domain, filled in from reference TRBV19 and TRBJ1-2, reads DGGITQSPKYLFRKEGQNVTLSCEQNLNHDAMYWYRQDPGQGLRLIYYSQIVNDFQKGDIAEGYSVSREKKESFPLTVTSAQKNPTAFYLCASSVDRTNYGYTFGSGTRLTVV.

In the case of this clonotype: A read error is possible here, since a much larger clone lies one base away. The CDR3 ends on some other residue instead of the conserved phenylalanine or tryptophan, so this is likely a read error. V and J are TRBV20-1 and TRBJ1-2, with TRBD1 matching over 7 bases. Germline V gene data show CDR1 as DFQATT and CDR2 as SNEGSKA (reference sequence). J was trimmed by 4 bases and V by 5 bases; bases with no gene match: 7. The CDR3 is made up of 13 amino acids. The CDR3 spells CSAPTTGLYGYTL. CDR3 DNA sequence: TGCAGTGCTCCGACGACAGGGCTCTATGGCTACACCCTC.

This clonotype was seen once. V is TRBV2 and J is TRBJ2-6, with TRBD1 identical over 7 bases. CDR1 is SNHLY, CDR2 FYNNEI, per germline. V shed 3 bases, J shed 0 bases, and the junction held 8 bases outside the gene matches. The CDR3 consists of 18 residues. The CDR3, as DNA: TGTGCCAGCAGTGAGGGCCGGACAGGAGCCTCTGGGGCCAACGTCCTGACTTTC. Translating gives CASSEGRTGASGANVLTF.

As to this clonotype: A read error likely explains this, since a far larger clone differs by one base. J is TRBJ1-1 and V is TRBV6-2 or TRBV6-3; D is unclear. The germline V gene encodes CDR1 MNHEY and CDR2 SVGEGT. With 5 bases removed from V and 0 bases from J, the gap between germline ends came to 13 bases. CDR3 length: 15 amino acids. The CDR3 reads CASSGSNRLNTEAFF. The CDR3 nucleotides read TGTGCCAGCAGTGGGTCGAACAGATTGAACACTGAAGCTTTCTTT.

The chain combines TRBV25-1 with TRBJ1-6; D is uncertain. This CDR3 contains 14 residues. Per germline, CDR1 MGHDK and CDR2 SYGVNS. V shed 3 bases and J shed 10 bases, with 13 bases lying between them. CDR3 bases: TGTGCCAGCAGTGAGGATCATTTCAACTCACCCCTCCACTTT. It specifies CASSEDHFNSPLHF.

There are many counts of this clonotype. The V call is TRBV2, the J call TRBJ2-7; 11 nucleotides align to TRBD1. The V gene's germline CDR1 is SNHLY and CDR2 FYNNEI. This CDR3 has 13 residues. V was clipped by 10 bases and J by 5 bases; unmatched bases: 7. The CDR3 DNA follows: TGTGCCAATCCGGACAGGGGGCTCGACGAGCAGTACTTC. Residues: CANPDRGLDEQYF.

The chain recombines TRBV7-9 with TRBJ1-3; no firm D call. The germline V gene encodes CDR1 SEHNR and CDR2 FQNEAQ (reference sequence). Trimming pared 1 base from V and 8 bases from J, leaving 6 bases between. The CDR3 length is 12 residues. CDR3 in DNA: TGTGCCAGCAGCTTAGGGGAATACACCATATATTTT. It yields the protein CASSLGEYTIYF.

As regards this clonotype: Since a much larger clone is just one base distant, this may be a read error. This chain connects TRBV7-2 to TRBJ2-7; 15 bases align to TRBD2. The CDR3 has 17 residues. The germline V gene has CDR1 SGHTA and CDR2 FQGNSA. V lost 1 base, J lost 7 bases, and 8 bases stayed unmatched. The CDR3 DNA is TGTGCCAGCAGCTTAGGCGGACTAGCGGGAGGGGCCCCTGAGCAGTACTTC. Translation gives CASSLGGLAGGAPEQYF.